This T cell receptor (beta chain) was sequenced during a study of OX40 agonist ivuxolimab in advanced cancers. Points from the study as a whole: CD8+ T cells averaged more expanded clones than CD4+.

Comments on this clone: The antigen is undetermined.

TCRdb's table, derived via immunoSEQ multiplex PCR, lists solely in-frame clones and lacks some. In the table there are some 85,000 clones, about 88% of which are singletons. Per germline, CDR1 SGHAT and CDR2 FQNNGV. The length of the CDR3 is 15 residues. Trimming cost V 2 bases and J 2 bases, with 13 bases left between them. The source material was CD4+ or CD8+ T cells sorted from blood, sampled in a trial of the OX40 agonist ivuxolimab. The origin of this receptor is an adult with an advanced solid tumor such as melanoma, head and neck, liver or kidney cancer. The chain uses TRBV11-2 and TRBJ2-7; D possibly uses TRBD1 or TRBD2 (6 bases each). DNA of the CDR3: TGTGCCAGCAGCTTAAGGGGTGGGGGGCCCTACGAGCAGTACTTC. This codes for CASSLRGGGPYEQYF.